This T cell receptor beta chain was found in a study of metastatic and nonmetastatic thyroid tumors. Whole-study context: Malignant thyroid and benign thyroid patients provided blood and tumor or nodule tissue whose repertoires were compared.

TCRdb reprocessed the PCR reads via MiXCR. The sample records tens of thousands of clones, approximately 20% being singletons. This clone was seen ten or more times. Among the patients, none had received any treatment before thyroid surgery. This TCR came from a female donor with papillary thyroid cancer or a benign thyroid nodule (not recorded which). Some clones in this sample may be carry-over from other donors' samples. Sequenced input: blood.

In nucleotides, the CDR3 is TGCAGTGGGACCCCGGTGGCCAATGAGCAGTTCTTC. This gives the protein CSGTPVANEQFF. V usage is TRBV20-1 and J usage is TRBJ2-1; D is unresolved. The germline gives CDR1 DFQATT, CDR2 SNEGSKA (reference sequence). The CDR3 runs 12 residues. V shed 7 bases and J shed 6 bases, with 13 bases lying between them.